This entry lists 30 T cell receptor beta chains sequenced from one sample in a study of tumor-infiltrating lymphocytes in primary liver carcinoma. The authors made TCR beta cDNA from 450 to 600 ng total RNA with a constant-region primer. For TCR beta, libraries were produced by three nested multiplex PCR rounds using slightly modified ARM-PCR. Rounds one and two of PCR, each of 10 cycles, were primed with TRBV1-TRBV30 forward primers and a C-beta reverse primer. Via MiXCR, TCRdb re-called the multiplex PCR reads, giving one row per CDR3 protein. Here the sample spans over 95,000 distinct CDR3 sequences, approximately 71% being singletons. Co-extraction yielded RNA and DNA from approximately 20-30 mg of unsorted bulk tissue. Sequencing used liver tumor tissue from sampling region 5. Subset defined: tumor region T5, tumor centre. The source of these receptors is a woman aged 55-70 years with primary liver carcinoma and hepatitis B virus infection.

To note about this clonotype: Sequence at one end of the junction differs from germline and may be a read error. This chain uses TRBV6-6 with TRBJ1-2; no clear D. This CDR3 contains 12 residues. Looked up from germline, CDR1 is MNHNY and CDR2 is SVGAGI (reference sequence). CDR3 sequence: CASTPYEEGYIF. DNA of the CDR3: TGTGCCAGCACCCCGTACGAGGAAGGTTACATCTTC.

Regarding this clonotype: The junction departs from germline at one end; a sequencing error may be responsible. This rearrangement joins TRBV11-2 to TRBJ2-7; maybe TRBD1 (5 bases). Germline V gives CDR1 SGHAT, CDR2 FQNNGV. The CDR3 totals 16 residues. The CDR3 region is CASSLDFAGAPYEQRF. CDR3 bases: TGTGCCAGCAGCTTAGATTTCGCTGGGGCCCCCTACGAGCAGCGCTTC. Looking up the rest from reference TRBV11-2 and TRBJ2-7 gives the full variable domain: EAGVAQSPRYKIIEKRQSVAFWCNPISGHATLYWYQQILGQGPKLLIQFQNNGVVDDSQLPKDRFSAERLKGVDSTLKIQPAKLEDSAVYLCASSLDFAGAPYEQRFGPGTRLTVT.

Regarding this clonotype: This may arise from a read error, as a much more abundant clone is one base away. The J gene is TRBJ2-1, the V gene TRBV5-1; unclear D gene. Deletions cut 0 bases from V and 8 bases from J, with 9 bases between. CDR1 SGHRS and CDR2 YFSETQ come from the germline V gene. The CDR3 covers 13 residues. DNA for the CDR3: TGCGCCAGCAGCTTGGCGGAACTTTATGAGCAGTTCTTC. Translation gives CASSLAELYEQFF.

This clonotype was counted once. It is likely a read error, because the conserved phenylalanine at the end of the CDR3 is missing. The chain carries TRBV6-5 and TRBJ2-3, with TRBD2 matching 8 bases. From germline, CDR1 is MNHEY and CDR2 SVGAGI. The CDR3 extends over 13 amino acids. As DNA, the CDR3 is TGCGCCAGCAGAGGCGGGGGGCTTGATACGCAGTATCTT. It yields the protein CASRGGGLDTQYL.

As to this clonotype: This likely comes from a read error, as the CDR3 has no conserved phenylalanine or tryptophan at its end. This sequence joins TRBV5-5 and TRBJ2-6; TRBD2 is a possible D gene (6 bases). CDR3 size: 15 residues. Germline V gives CDR1 SGHKS, CDR2 YYEKEE (reference sequence). The DNA of the CDR3 is TGTGCCAGCAGTATGTCGGGGGTTGGGGCCGACGTCCTGACTTCC. Translating it yields CASSMSGVGADVLTS.

In the case of this clonotype: This clone may be a read error of a much larger clone one base away. The chain has TRBV29-1 and TRBJ2-1; D is possibly TRBD2 (5 bases). This CDR3 region has 17 residues. V lost 3 bases and J 0 bases, leaving 18 bases between the germline ends. The germline gives CDR1 SQVTM, CDR2 ANQGSEA. The chain's CDR3 is CSVDSVARGISYNEQFF. As DNA, the CDR3 is TGCAGCGTTGATTCGGTAGCGAGAGGAATCTCCTACAATGAGCAGTTCTTC.

Note on this clonotype: One base away lies a much larger clone, so this may be a sequencing read error. This rearrangement joins TRBV7-8 to TRBJ2-5, with D possibly being TRBD2 (6 bases). Germline CDR1 reads SGHVS; CDR2 reads FQNEAQ. The CDR3 spans 15 residues. Deletions cut 5 bases from V and 5 bases from J, with 18 bases between. The CDR3 protein is CASSLLTRGTETQYF. The CDR3 coding sequence is TGTGCCAGCAGCCTATTGACTAGAGGGACGGAGACCCAGTACTTC.

Of note for this clonotype: This sequence may be a read error, since a much larger clone differs from it by one base. This chain uses TRBV5-4 with TRBJ2-1; tentatively, D is TRBD1 or TRBD2 (5 bases each). Germline assignment: CDR1 SGHNT and CDR2 YYREEE (reference sequence). This CDR3 has 15 amino acids. The DNA for the CDR3 is TGTGCCAGCAGCCTGGGACCGGCCCCCTACAGTGAGCAGTTCTTC. Its translation is CASSLGPAPYSEQFF.

On this clonotype: A single base separates this from a much larger clone, so it may be a read error. The chain combines TRBV28 with TRBJ2-7; D is perhaps TRBD1 (6 bases). This CDR3 comprises 14 residues. Germline loops: CDR1 MDHEN, CDR2 SYDVKM. The CDR3 sequence: CANSFPGAAYEQYF. Here the CDR3 DNA reads TGTGCCAACAGTTTTCCAGGGGCAGCCTACGAGCAGTACTTC.

The chain carries TRBV21-1 and TRBJ2-1. TRBV21-1 is flagged as a pseudogene. CDR3 length: 17 amino acids. CDR3 nucleotides: TGTGCCAGCAGCCGTCCACGCAGCGTAAGGTCCTACAATGAGCAGTTCTTC. Protein sequence: CASSRPRSVRSYNEQFF.

Details on this clonotype: At one boundary the junction diverges from the germline segment, which might be a read error. The chain combines TRBV12-3 or TRBV12-4 with TRBJ2-3; the D is unclear. The CDR3 contains 13 residues. CDR3 sequence: CASSLELQDMQYF. CDR3 DNA: TGTGCCAGCAGTTTAGAACTCCAAGATATGCAGTATTTT.

This chain connects TRBV29-1 to TRBJ2-2, with 9 bases matching TRBD1. The V gene end was trimmed by 6 bases and the J gene end by 7 bases; junction bases not matched to a gene: 6. Per germline, CDR1 SQVTM and CDR2 ANQGSEA. The CDR3 is made up of 13 amino acids. The CDR3 region has the DNA TGCAGCGTGGGACAGGGCGTGAACGGGGAGCTGTTTTTT. Its protein product is CSVGQGVNGELFF.

This clonotype was seen only a few times. The V gene is TRBV11-2, the J gene TRBJ1-1; no clear D gene. Trimming pared 5 bases from V and 8 bases from J, leaving 12 bases between. The CDR3 runs to 12 residues. Germline CDR1 reads SGHAT; CDR2 reads FQNNGV. The CDR3 nucleotides are TGTGCCAGCAGCGCGTCGTACAGCGAAGCTTTCTTT. Its protein is CASSASYSEAFF. Variable domain in full (rest from reference TRBV11-2 and TRBJ1-1): EAGVAQSPRYKIIEKRQSVAFWCNPISGHATLYWYQQILGQGPKLLIQFQNNGVVDDSQLPKDRFSAERLKGVDSTLKIQPAKLEDSAVYLCASSASYSEAFFGQGTRLTVV.

The gene calls are TRBV9 and TRBJ2-7, with TRBD2 as a possible D gene (6 bases). The CDR3 runs 14 residues. With 3 bases removed from V and 2 bases from J, the gap between germline ends came to 12 bases. The germline CDR1 and CDR2 sequences are SGDLS and YYNGEE. The CDR3 is CASSADGSAYEQYF. DNA of the CDR3: TGTGCCAGCAGCGCCGACGGGAGTGCCTACGAGCAGTACTTC. Filled out from reference TRBV9 and TRBJ2-7, the complete variable domain reads DSGVTQTPKHLITATGQRVTLRCSPRSGDLSVYWYQQSLDQGLQFLIQYYNGEERAKGNILERFSAQQFPDLHSELNLSSLELGDSALYFCASSADGSAYEQYFGPGTRLTVT.

J is TRBJ1-3 and V is TRBV9, with D possibly being TRBD1 (5 bases). The CDR3 extends over 16 amino acids. CDR1 and CDR2 (germline): SGDLS, YYNGEE. The germline V and J ends were trimmed by 1 base and 2 bases, with 13 bases remaining between them. For the CDR3, the DNA is TGTGCCAGCAGCGTAAGGGTCGGGGGACCTGGAAACACCATATATTTT. Translating gives CASSVRVGGPGNTIYF.

J is TRBJ2-1 and V is TRBV11-3; possible D gene TRBD2, 6 bases. The CDR3 sequence is 17 residues long. Germline CDR1 SGHNT, CDR2 YENEEA. Trimming took off 1 base at V and 8 bases at J, with 21 bases between the two ends. In DNA form, the CDR3 reads TGTGCCAGCAGCTTAGGTTGGAGGGAGTGGGGTGTTGATGAGCAGTTCTTC. Amino acids: CASSLGWREWGVDEQFF.

This clonotype has just one count. The junction departs from germline at one end; a sequencing error may be responsible. The V call is TRBV29-1, the J call TRBJ2-3; D perhaps matches TRBD2 (5 bases). This CDR3 has 11 residues. Looked up from germline, CDR1 is SQVTM and CDR2 is ANQGSEA. Written as DNA, the CDR3 is TGTAGCGTTTCCCTCCCGGGTACGCAGTATTTT. This encodes CSVSLPGTQYF.

There are many counts of this clonotype. The chain carries TRBV28 and TRBJ2-5; D tentatively fits TRBD1 or TRBD2 (6 bases each). Looked up from germline, CDR1 is MDHEN and CDR2 is SYDVKM. V was cut by 2 bases and J by 5 bases, with 18 bases left in between. The CDR3 is made up of 16 amino acids. Here the CDR3 reads CASSLPRDMVRETQYF. The CDR3 bases are TGTGCCAGCAGTTTACCGCGGGACATGGTTAGGGAGACCCAGTACTTC.

With respect to this clonotype: Just one base apart from a much larger clone, this may be a read error. Because the CDR3 is missing its conserved closing phenylalanine or tryptophan, this is likely a read error. The gene calls are TRBV5-8 and TRBJ1-5; TRBD1 matches at 10 bases. Germline CDR1 reads SGHTS; CDR2 reads YDEGEE. The CDR3 sequence is 16 residues long. V shed 0 bases and J 6 bases; nucleotides not matched to a gene: 6. Written as DNA, the CDR3 is TGTGCCAGCAGCTTGGGACAGGGGGCGGTGGGTCAGCCCCAGCATCTT. This gives the protein CASSLGQGAVGQPQHL.

Turning to this clonotype: Compared with germline, one end of the junction differs, possibly owing to a read error. The chain has TRBV10-3 and TRBJ1-1; D perhaps matches TRBD1 (5 bases). Germline CDR1 reads ENHRY; CDR2 reads SYGVKD. The CDR3 has 14 residues. In DNA, the CDR3 is TGTGACATCAGTGAGTCGATTAGGGGCACTGAAGCTTTCTTT. Protein product: CDISESIRGTEAFF.

The table lists this clonotype with many counts. V gene TRBV11-2 combines with J gene TRBJ2-7; weak D call: TRBD2 (6 bases). V was shortened by 5 bases and J by 1 base, with 15 bases between the two germline ends. This CDR3 region has 15 residues. Per germline, CDR1 SGHAT and CDR2 FQNNGV. CDR3 in DNA: TGTGCCAGCAGCCGTGCGGGACTGCTATCCTACGAGCAGTACTTC. It codes for CASSRAGLLSYEQYF. Full variable domain (missing parts from reference TRBV11-2 and TRBJ2-7): EAGVAQSPRYKIIEKRQSVAFWCNPISGHATLYWYQQILGQGPKLLIQFQNNGVVDDSQLPKDRFSAERLKGVDSTLKIQPAKLEDSAVYLCASSRAGLLSYEQYFGPGTRLTVT.

Concerning this clonotype: Because the CDR3 is missing its conserved closing phenylalanine or tryptophan, this is likely a read error. This chain links TRBV11-2 with TRBJ1-1, with D unresolved. This CDR3 is 13 amino acids long. Germline CDR1 reads SGHAT; CDR2 reads FQNNGV. The CDR3 sequence is CACSFYGGTEAFL. CDR3 sequence (DNA): TGTGCCTGCAGCTTTTATGGTGGGACTGAAGCTTTCTTA.

This clonotype was observed at least ten times. The chain joins TRBV10-3 to TRBJ1-5; no firm D call. Looked up from germline, CDR1 is ENHRY and CDR2 is SYGVKD. Deletions cut 0 bases from V and 9 bases from J, with 6 bases between. The CDR3 has 12 amino acids. Here the CDR3 reads CAISESPGPQHF. The CDR3, as DNA: TGTGCCATCAGTGAGTCCCCGGGGCCCCAGCATTTT.

Ten or more counts support this clonotype. This rearrangement joins TRBV6-5 to TRBJ1-6; no definite D call. The CDR3 runs 20 residues. Germline V gene data show CDR1 as MNHEY and CDR2 as SVGAGI. V lost 0 bases to trimming and J lost 0 bases, with 18 bases between them. The CDR3 sequence: CASSYSSGTLGRSYNSPLHF. The CDR3 DNA is TGTGCCAGCAGTTACTCATCGGGAACCCTCGGTCGCTCCTATAATTCACCCCTCCACTTT.

In this sample, this clonotype turned up a few times. A read error may be the cause here, since a much bigger clone is one base away. The chain is built from TRBV5-5 and TRBJ2-7; TRBD2 agrees at 9 bases. Germline values: CDR1 SGHKS, CDR2 YYEKEE (reference sequence). The CDR3 extends over 15 amino acids. With V trimmed by 4 bases and J by 0 bases, 5 bases remained unmatched. CDR3 sequence reads: CASSLAGWSSYEQYF. The DNA of the CDR3 is TGTGCCAGCAGCCTAGCGGGATGGTCCTCCTACGAGCAGTACTTC.

This clonotype rates as medium-sized (0.01 to 0.1%). CDR3 in DNA: TGTGCCAGCAGCTTAGCTTCGGGACTCTCATATGAGCAGTTCTTC. Protein: CASSLASGLSYEQFF. The V and J genes are TRBV11-3 and TRBJ2-1, with D possibly being TRBD2 (6 bases). The V and J ends lost 1 base and 8 bases respectively, with 15 bases between them. CDR1 and CDR2 (germline): SGHNT, YENEEA. CDR3 length: 15 residues.

The V and J genes are TRBV7-3 and TRBJ2-1, with 14 bases that match TRBD2. The CDR3 runs 15 residues. From germline, CDR1 is SGHTA and CDR2 FQGTGA. J lost 6 bases, V lost 5 bases, and 3 bases had no gene match. Here the CDR3 DNA reads TGTGCCAGCAGCCTGACTAGCGGGAGGGGCAATGAGCAGTTCTTC. The encoded protein is CASSLTSGRGNEQFF.

Concerning this clonotype itself: The germline gene is not matched at one end of the junction; a read error may be the cause. The chain recombines TRBV4-1 with TRBJ2-1, with D tentatively TRBD2 (5 bases). Germline CDR1 is MGHRA and CDR2 is YSYEKL. This CDR3 is 12 amino acids long. CDR3 coding DNA: TGCGTCAGCAGCCAAATTGAGGGTGAGCAGTTCTTC. Protein: CVSSQIEGEQFF.

A few counts support this clonotype. V gene TRBV11-2 combines with J gene TRBJ2-3; a weak D match, TRBD2 (5 bases). Germline V CDR1 and CDR2: SGHAT, FQNNGV. The CDR3 consists of 17 residues. CDR3 in DNA: TGTGTCAGTAGCTTAGGGATTCGACGGGAAGGCACAGATACGCAGTATTTT. Its translation: CVSSLGIRREGTDTQYF.

With regard to this clonotype: A much larger clone differs from this one at a single base, so this may be a read error. The J gene is TRBJ2-3, the V gene TRBV13, with no clear D. The CDR3 spans 17 residues. Germline CDR1 PRHDT, CDR2 FYEKMQ (reference sequence). Trimming pared 5 bases from V and 2 bases from J, leaving 20 bases between. This CDR3 reads CASSPPPKKWVTDTQYF. Here the CDR3 DNA reads TGTGCCAGCAGCCCCCCTCCCAAAAAATGGGTCACAGATACGCAGTATTTT.